This TCR beta chain is from a study of blood T cell repertoires in COVID-19. Study context: Sites in the United States, Italy and Spain provided acute and convalescent COVID-19 samples.

Authors' processing steps: The assay estimated nucleated cells by amplifying reference gene primers. Sequencing was performed with immunoSEQ multiplex PCR; in TCRdb, only in-frame clones are kept and a portion is missing. V, J and clone size reflect that table, while D and trimming were determined from the DNA. The sample carries 190,000 or so clones, roughly 78% recorded once. The source material was peripheral blood. This TCR derives from a woman of 80 years or more with active or convalescent COVID-19.

CDR3 coding DNA: TGTGCCAGCAGTTCCTACTCGACAGGGGCGAACACCGGGGAGCTGTTTTTT. It specifies CASSSYSTGANTGELFF. This rearrangement joins TRBV27 to TRBJ2-2, with 8 nucleotides matching TRBD1. This CDR3 spans 17 amino acids. Germline V gives CDR1 MNHEY, CDR2 SMNVEV (reference sequence). V lost 4 bases to trimming and J lost 0 bases; unmatched junction nucleotides: 7.